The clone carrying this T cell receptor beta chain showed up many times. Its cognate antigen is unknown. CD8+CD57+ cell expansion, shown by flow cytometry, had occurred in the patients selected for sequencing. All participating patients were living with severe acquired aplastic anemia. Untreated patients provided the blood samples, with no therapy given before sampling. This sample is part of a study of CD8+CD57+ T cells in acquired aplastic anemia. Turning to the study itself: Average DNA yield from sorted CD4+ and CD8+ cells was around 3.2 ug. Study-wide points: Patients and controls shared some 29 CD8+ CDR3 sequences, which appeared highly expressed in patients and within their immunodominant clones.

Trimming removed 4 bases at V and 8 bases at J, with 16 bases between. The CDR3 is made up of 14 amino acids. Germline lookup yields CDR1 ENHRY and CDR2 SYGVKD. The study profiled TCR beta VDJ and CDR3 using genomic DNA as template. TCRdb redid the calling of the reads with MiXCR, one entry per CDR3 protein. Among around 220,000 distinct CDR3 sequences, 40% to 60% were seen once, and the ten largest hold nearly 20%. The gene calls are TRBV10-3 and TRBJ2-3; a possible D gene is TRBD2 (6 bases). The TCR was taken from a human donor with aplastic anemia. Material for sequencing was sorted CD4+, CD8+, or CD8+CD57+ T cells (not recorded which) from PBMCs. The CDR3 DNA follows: TGTGCCATCAGTGTAAAGGAGGAGGAGGGTACGCAGTATTTT. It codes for CAISVKEEEGTQYF.